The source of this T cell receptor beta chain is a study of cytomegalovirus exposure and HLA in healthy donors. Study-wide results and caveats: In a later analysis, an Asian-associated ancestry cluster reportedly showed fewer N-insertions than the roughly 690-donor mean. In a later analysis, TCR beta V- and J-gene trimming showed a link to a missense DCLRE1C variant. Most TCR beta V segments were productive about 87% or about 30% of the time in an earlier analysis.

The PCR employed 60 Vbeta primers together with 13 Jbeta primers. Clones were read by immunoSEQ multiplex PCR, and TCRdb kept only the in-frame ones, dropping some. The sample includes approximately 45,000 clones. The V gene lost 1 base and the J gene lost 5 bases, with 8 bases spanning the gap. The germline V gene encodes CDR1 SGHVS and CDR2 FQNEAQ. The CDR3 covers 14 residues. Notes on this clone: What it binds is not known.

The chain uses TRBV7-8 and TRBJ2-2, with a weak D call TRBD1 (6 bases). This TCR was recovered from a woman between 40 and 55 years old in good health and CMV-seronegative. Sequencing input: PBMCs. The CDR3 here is CASSLDRDTGELFF. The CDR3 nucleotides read TGTGCCAGCAGCTTAGACAGGGATACCGGGGAGCTGTTTTTT.